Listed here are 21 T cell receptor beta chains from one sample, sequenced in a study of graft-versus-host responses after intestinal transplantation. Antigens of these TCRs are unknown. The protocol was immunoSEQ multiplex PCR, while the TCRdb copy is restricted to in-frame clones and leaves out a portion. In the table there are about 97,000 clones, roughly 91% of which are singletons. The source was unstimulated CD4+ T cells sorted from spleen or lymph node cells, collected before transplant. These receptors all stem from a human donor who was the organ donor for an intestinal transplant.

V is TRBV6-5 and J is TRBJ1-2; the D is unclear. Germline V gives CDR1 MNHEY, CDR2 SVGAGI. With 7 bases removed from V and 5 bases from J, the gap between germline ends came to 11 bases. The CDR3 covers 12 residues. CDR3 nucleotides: TGTGCCAGCACCCTAGACGGGTATGGCTACACCTTC. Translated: CASTLDGYGYTF.

CDR3 amino acids: CASSQAVRGGEKKLFF. The CDR3 coding sequence is TGCGCCAGCAGCCAAGCAGTAAGGGGCGGGGAAAAAAAACTGTTTTTT. V is TRBV4-1 and J is TRBJ1-4, with D possibly TRBD1 on 5 matching bases. V lost 1 base, J lost 9 bases, and 18 bases lay in between. Germline assignment: CDR1 MGHRA and CDR2 YSYEKL. This CDR3 has 16 residues.

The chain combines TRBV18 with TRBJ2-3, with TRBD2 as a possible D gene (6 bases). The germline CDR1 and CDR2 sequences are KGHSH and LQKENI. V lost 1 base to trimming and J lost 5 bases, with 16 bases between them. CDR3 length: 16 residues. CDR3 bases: TGTGCCAGCTCACCACGGAACGGGGGATATGGAGATACGCAGTATTTT. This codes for CASSPRNGGYGDTQYF.

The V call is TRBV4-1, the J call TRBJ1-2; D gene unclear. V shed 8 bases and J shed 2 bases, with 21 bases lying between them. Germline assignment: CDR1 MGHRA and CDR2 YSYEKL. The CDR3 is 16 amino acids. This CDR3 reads CASAPVPSSRNYGYTF. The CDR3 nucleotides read TGCGCCAGCGCTCCGGTTCCGAGTAGCCGGAACTATGGCTACACCTTC.

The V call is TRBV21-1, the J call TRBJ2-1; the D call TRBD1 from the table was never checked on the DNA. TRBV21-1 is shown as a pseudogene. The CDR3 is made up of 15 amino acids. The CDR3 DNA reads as TGTGCCAGCACCCCAGGGAACGGAAACTACAATGAGCAGTTCTTC. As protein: CASTPGNGNYNEQFF.

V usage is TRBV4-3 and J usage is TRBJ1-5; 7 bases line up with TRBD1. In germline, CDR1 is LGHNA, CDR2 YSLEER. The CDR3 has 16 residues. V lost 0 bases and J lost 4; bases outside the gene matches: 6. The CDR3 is CASSQDLTGPNQPQHF. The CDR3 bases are TGCGCCAGCAGCCAAGACCTGACAGGGCCAAATCAGCCCCAGCATTTT.

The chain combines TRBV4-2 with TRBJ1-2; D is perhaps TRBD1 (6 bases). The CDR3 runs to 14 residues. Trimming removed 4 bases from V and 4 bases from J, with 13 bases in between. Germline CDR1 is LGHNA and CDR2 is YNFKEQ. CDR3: CASSRQESTYGYTF. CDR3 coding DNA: TGTGCCAGCAGCCGACAGGAAAGCACCTATGGCTACACCTTC.

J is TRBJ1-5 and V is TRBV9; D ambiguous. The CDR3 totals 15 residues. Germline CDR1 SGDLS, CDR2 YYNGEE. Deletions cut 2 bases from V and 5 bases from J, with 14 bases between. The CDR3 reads CASSVGPGRDQPQHF. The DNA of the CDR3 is TGTGCCAGCAGCGTTGGGCCGGGGAGGGATCAGCCCCAGCATTTT.

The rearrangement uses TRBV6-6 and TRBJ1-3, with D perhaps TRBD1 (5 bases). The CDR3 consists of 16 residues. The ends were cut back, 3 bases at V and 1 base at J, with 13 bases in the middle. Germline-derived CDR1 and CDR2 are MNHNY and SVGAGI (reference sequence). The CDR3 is CASSYFGAGSGNTIYF. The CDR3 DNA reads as TGTGCCAGCAGTTATTTCGGGGCGGGATCTGGAAACACCATATATTTT.

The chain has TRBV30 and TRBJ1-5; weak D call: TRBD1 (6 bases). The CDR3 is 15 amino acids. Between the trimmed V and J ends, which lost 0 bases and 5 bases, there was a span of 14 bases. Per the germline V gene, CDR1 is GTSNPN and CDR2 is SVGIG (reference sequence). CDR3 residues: CAWSVGGALYQPQHF. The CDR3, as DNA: TGTGCCTGGAGTGTGGGGGGGGCTCTATATCAGCCCCAGCATTTT.

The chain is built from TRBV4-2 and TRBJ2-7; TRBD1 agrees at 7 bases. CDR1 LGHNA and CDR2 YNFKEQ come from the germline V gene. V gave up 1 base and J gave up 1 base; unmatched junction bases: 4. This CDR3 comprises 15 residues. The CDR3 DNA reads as TGTGCCAGCAGCCAAGGACCGGGACAGTCCTACGAGCAGTACTTC. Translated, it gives CASSQGPGQSYEQYF.

CDR3 region: CASNSGTTQETQYF. CDR3 bases: TGTGCCAGCAACTCAGGGACTACCCAAGAGACCCAGTACTTC. The chain recombines TRBV4-2 with TRBJ2-5, with 7 bases fitting TRBD2. Looked up from germline, CDR1 is LGHNA and CDR2 is YNFKEQ. The CDR3 runs 14 residues. Unmatched junction bases numbered 6, after V lost 7 bases and J lost 1 base.

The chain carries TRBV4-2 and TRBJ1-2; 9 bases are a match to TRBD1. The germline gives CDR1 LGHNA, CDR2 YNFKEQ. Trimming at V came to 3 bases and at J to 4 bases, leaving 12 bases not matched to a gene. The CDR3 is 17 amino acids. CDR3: CASSQGLGQGPPYGYTF. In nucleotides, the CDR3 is TGTGCCAGCAGCCAGGGGCTCGGACAGGGGCCGCCCTATGGCTACACCTTC.

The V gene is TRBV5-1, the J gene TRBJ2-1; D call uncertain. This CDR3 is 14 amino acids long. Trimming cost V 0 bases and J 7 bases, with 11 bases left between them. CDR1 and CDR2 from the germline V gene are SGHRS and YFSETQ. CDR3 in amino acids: CASSLGLVGNEQFF. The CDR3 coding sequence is TGCGCCAGCAGCTTGGGGCTAGTGGGTAATGAGCAGTTCTTC.

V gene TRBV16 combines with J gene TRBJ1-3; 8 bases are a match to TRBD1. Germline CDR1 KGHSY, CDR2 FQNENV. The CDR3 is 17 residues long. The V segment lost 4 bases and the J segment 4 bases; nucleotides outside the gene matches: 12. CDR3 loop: CASSPSGQGARGNTIYF. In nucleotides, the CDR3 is TGTGCCAGCAGCCCCTCCGGGCAGGGGGCTCGCGGAAACACCATATATTTT.

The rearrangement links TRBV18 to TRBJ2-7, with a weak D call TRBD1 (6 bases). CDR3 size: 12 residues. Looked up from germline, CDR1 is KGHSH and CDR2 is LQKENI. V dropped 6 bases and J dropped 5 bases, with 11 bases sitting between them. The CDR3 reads CASSTGLNEQYF. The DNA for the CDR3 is TGTGCCAGCTCGACAGGACTGAACGAGCAGTACTTC.

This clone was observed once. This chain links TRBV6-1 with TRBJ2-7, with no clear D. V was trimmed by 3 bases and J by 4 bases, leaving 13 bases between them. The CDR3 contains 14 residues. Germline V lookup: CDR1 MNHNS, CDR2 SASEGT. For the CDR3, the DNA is TGTGCCAGCAGTGAGGCCCACCCGATTTACGAGCAGTACTTC. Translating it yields CASSEAHPIYEQYF.

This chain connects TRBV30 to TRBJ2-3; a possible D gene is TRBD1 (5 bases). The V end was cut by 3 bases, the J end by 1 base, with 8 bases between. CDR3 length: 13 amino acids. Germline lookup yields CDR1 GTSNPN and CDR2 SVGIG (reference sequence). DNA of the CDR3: TGTGCCTGGAGCATAGGGGGCACAGATACGCAGTATTTT. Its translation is CAWSIGGTDTQYF.

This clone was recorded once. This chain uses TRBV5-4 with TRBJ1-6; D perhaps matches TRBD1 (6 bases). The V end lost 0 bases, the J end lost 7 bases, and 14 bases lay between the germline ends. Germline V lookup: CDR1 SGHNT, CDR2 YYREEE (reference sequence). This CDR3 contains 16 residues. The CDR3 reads CASSLDTGTRNSPLHF. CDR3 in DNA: TGTGCCAGCAGCTTGGATACAGGGACGAGGAATTCACCCCTCCACTTT.

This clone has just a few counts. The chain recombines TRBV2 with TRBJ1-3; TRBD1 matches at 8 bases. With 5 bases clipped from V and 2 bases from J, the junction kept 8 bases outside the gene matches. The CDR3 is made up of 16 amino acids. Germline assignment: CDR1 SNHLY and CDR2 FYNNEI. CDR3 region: CASSSARGRAGNTIYF. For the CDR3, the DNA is TGTGCCAGCAGTAGCGCCAGGGGGCGCGCTGGAAACACCATATATTTT.

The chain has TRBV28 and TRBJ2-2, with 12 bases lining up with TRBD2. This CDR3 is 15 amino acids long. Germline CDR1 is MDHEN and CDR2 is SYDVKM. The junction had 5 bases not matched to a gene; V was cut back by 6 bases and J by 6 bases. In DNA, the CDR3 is TGTGCCAGCAGCCGGACTAGCGGGGTTGCCGGGGAGCTGTTTTTT. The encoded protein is CASSRTSGVAGELFF.